This T cell receptor beta chain stems from a study of blood T cell repertoires in COVID-19. The germline gives CDR1 KGHSH, CDR2 LQKENI. The V and J ends lost 6 bases and 2 bases respectively, with 16 bases between them. The CDR3 is 15 residues long. Per the study methods: Scientists estimated how many nucleated cells there were by amplifying reference gene primers. Repertoires were generated with immunoSEQ multiplex PCR, while TCRdb's copy carries only in-frame clones and drops some. V and J calls plus clone size are reproduced from that table; the DNA served to infer D and trimming. Among roughly 100,000 clones, nearly 90% were seen once, and the ten largest hold 2%.

The sequenced sample was peripheral blood. The origin of this receptor is a man aged 45 to 65 with active COVID-19. The chain recombines TRBV18 with TRBJ1-2; D is perhaps TRBD1 (6 bases). The CDR3 region has the DNA TGTGCCAGCTCCCCAACGGCGGGGGCCAACTATGGCTACACCTTC. This sequence encodes CASSPTAGANYGYTF.